A selection of T cell receptor beta chains follows, all from one sample in a study of shared clonotypes between healthy human individuals. Repertoires were generated with immunoSEQ multiplex PCR, while TCRdb's copy carries only in-frame clones and drops some. Of around 500,000 clones listed, almost 80% are singletons. The sequencing input was PBMCs. These receptor sequences come from a woman in her forties in good health. Some clones in this sample may be carry-over from other donors' samples. Both conserved end residues are part of each CDR3. The D gene is left open where the match is weak. Clone sizes are given selectively: once, few, many, or a class where the clone is expanded.

>-|TRBV25-1|TRBJ2-5|-
CASSTAFGIQETQYF
TGTGCCAGCAGTACCGCCTTCGGCATTCAAGAGACCCAGTACTTC
>-|TRBV28|TRBJ1-4|-
CASSGRGEKLFF
TGTGCCAGCAGCGGTCGGGGAGAAAAACTGTTTTTT
>-|TRBV7-2|TRBJ2-5|-
CASSLVAGGDQETQYF
TGTGCCAGCAGCTTAGTGGCAGGGGGGGACCAAGAGACCCAGTACTTC
>-|TRBV4-1|TRBJ1-2|-
CASSHPSGVSNYGYTF
TGCGCCAGCAGCCACCCGAGTGGAGTAAGTAACTATGGCTACACCTTC
>TRBD2|TRBV7-2|TRBJ2-7|-
CASSLGMRTSVYEQYF
TGTGCCAGCAGCTTAGGGATGCGGACTAGCGTCTACGAGCAGTACTTC
>-|TRBV18|TRBJ2-1|-
CASSPGSTEHIEQFF
TGTGCCAGCTCACCCGGGAGTACCGAGCACATTGAGCAGTTCTTC
>-|TRBV6-4|TRBJ1-5|-
CASTPGEGGSNQPQHF
TGTGCCAGCACCCCCGGGGAGGGCGGGAGCAATCAGCCCCAGCATTTT
>TRBD2|TRBV5-1|TRBJ2-1|-
CASSPRLAGWVNEQFF
TGCGCCAGCAGCCCTCGACTAGCGGGGTGGGTCAATGAGCAGTTCTTC
>TRBD2|TRBV28|TRBJ2-1|-
CASSTQSAGGSYNEQFF
TGTGCCAGCAGTACCCAGTCAGCGGGAGGGTCCTACAATGAGCAGTTCTTC
>-|TRBV7-3|TRBJ1-1|-
CASSLEAGRTEAFF
TGTGCCAGCAGCTTAGAGGCAGGGAGAACTGAAGCTTTCTTT
>-|TRBV5-4|TRBJ2-7|-
CASSLDSSEQYF
TGTGCCAGCAGCCTGGACTCTTCCGAGCAGTACTTC
>-|TRBV28|TRBJ1-5|-
CASSLVAPGPQHF
TGTGCCAGCAGTTTAGTAGCACCCGGTCCCCAGCATTTT
>TRBD2|TRBV25-1|TRBJ2-1|-
CASSETSGRQFF
TGTGCCAGCAGTGAGACTAGCGGGAGGCAGTTCTTC
>-|TRBV7-8|TRBJ1-3|once
CASSLAPLLRAGNTIYF
TGTGCCAGCAGCTTAGCGCCCCTACTAAGGGCCGGAAACACCATATATTTT
>-|TRBV5-1|TRBJ2-5|-
CASSSGEAMETQYF
TGCGCCAGCAGCTCGGGGGAAGCCATGGAGACCCAGTACTTC
>-|TRBV19|TRBJ2-1|-
CASSMGRGGFNEQFF
TGTGCCAGTAGTATGGGCAGGGGAGGTTTTAATGAGCAGTTCTTC
>TRBD1|TRBV7-9|TRBJ1-2|-
CASDILTGDYGYTF
TGTGCCAGCGACATTCTCACAGGGGACTATGGCTACACCTTC
>-|TRBV5-1|TRBJ1-2|-
CASSLVGDAINYGYTF
TGCGCCAGCAGCTTGGTCGGCGACGCGATTAACTATGGCTACACCTTC
>TRBD1|TRBV5-1|TRBJ1-1|-
CASSPSTGRTEAFF
TGCGCCAGCAGCCCATCGACAGGGAGGACTGAAGCTTTCTTT
>-|TRBV29-1|TRBJ2-5|-
CRVAGADRGETQYF
TGCAGGGTTGCCGGGGCAGACAGAGGCGAGACCCAGTACTTC
>-|TRBV10-3|TRBJ1-6|-
CAISETDVSSPLHF
TGTGCCATCAGTGAGACAGACGTCAGTTCACCCCTCCACTTT
>-|TRBV18|TRBJ2-1|-
CASSPGLAYYEQFF
TGTGCCAGCTCACCCGGACTGGCTTATTATGAGCAGTTCTTC
>-|TRBV6-1|TRBJ1-3|-
CASSERGNSGNTIYF
TGTGCCAGCAGTGAAAGGGGGAACTCTGGAAACACCATATATTTT
>TRBD2|TRBV19|TRBJ2-7|few
CASSPRLAGPYEQYF
TGTGCCAGTAGTCCCCGGCTAGCGGGGCCCTACGAGCAGTACTTC
>TRBD1|TRBV27|TRBJ2-7|-
CASSLQGAWRSEQYF
TGTGCCAGCAGTTTACAGGGGGCTTGGAGGAGCGAGCAGTACTTC
>-|TRBV6-1|TRBJ2-1|few
CASADNEQFF
TGTGCCAGCGCAGACAATGAGCAGTTCTTC
>TRBD1|TRBV9|TRBJ2-1|-
CASSYQGQGGNEQFF
TGTGCCAGCTCCTACCAGGGACAGGGAGGGAATGAGCAGTTCTTC
>TRBD2|TRBV19|TRBJ2-7|-
CASSSWGTSGEQYF
TGTGCCAGTAGTTCCTGGGGGACTAGCGGGGAGCAGTACTTC
>-|TRBV15|TRBJ2-2|-
CATSYLREYGELFF
TGTGCCACCAGCTATTTGCGGGAATACGGGGAGCTGTTTTTT
>-|TRBV5-4|TRBJ1-4|-
CASSFGQGHEKLFF
TGTGCCAGCAGCTTCGGGCAGGGTCATGAAAAACTGTTTTTT
>-|TRBV2|TRBJ2-7|-
CASRKEGSSYEQYF
TGTGCCAGCAGAAAGGAGGGGAGCTCCTACGAGCAGTACTTC
>TRBD2|TRBV6-4|TRBJ2-2|-
CASSDSGGPNGELFF
TGTGCCAGCAGTGACTCGGGAGGGCCCAACGGGGAGCTGTTTTTT
>-|TRBV5-1|TRBJ2-2|-
CASSLVRGPLNTGELFF
TGCGCCAGCAGCTTGGTGAGGGGTCCTTTGAACACCGGGGAGCTGTTTTTT